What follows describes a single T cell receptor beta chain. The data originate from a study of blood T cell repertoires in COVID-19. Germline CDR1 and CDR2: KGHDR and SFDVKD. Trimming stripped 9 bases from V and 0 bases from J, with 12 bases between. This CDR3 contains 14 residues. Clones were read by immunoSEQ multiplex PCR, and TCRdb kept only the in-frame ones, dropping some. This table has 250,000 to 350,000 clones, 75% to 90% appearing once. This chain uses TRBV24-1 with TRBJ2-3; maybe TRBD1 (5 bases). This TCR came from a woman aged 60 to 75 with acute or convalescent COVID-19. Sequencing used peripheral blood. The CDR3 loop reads CATGGQLSTDTQYF. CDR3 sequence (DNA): TGTGCCACCGGTGGACAATTAAGCACAGATACGCAGTATTTT.